The clone carrying this T cell receptor beta chain was seen at least ten times. Its target is unknown. Molecular barcoding with unique molecular identifiers was used for the TCRbeta library. TCRdb reanalysed the PCR reads using MiXCR and keeps one entry per CDR3 protein. The sample holds about 240,000 distinct CDR3 sequences, 20% to 30% seen once. This CDR3 is 14 amino acids long. V gave up 6 bases and J gave up 6 bases, with 12 bases separating them. Germline-derived CDR1 and CDR2 are MNHEY and SMNVEV (reference sequence). This record comes from a study of T-cell reconstitution after alpha-beta-depleted transplantation in children. Study-wide results and limits: Alpha-beta T cells about two months after transplant reportedly derived from several hundred expanded graft clones. Fresh T-cell production supplied most of the T-cell counts and diversity seen one year after transplant.

The chain couples TRBV27 to TRBJ1-6; D may be TRBD1 (6 bases). The source of this sequence is a girl under 10 years old with Fanconi anemia, due to receive a stem cell transplant. The material was PBMCs, obtained before TCRalphabeta/CD19-depleted stem cell transplant. In DNA, the CDR3 is TGTGCCAGCAGCTTCAGGGGTTTTAATTCACCCCTCCACTTT. This translates into CASSFRGFNSPLHF.